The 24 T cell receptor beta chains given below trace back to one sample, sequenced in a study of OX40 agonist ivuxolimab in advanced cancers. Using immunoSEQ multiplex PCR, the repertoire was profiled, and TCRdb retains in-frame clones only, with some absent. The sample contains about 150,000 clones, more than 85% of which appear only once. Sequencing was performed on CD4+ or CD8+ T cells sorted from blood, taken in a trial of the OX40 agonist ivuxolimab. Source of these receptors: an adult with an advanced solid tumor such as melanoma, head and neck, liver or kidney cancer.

The chain's CDR3 is CASSADSVTSSGANVLTF. Written as DNA, the CDR3 is TGTGCCAGCAGCGCGGACTCCGTCACCTCCTCTGGGGCCAACGTCCTGACTTTC. The chain joins TRBV5-8 to TRBJ2-6; possible D gene TRBD2, 5 bases. CDR3 length: 18 residues. V was cut by 4 bases and J by 0 bases, with 17 bases left in between. From germline, CDR1 is SGHTS and CDR2 YDEGEE.

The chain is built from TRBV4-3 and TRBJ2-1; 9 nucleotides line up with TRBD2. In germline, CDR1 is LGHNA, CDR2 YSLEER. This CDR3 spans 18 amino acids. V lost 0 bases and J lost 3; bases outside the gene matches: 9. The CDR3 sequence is CASSQDRSSGIFYNEQFF. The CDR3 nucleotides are TGCGCCAGCAGCCAAGATCGGTCTAGCGGGATCTTCTACAATGAGCAGTTCTTC.

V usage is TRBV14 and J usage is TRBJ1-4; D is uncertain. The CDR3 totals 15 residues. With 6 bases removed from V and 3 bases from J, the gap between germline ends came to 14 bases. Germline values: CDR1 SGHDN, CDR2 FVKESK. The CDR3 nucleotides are TGTGCCAGCAGTCGACTCGACTCAGCTAATGAAAAACTGTTTTTT. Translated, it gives CASSRLDSANEKLFF.

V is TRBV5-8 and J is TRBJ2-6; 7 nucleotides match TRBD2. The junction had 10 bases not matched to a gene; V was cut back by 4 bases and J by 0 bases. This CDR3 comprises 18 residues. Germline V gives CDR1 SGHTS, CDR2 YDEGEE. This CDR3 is CASSRAGKISSGANVLTF. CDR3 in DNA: TGTGCCAGCAGCCGAGCGGGGAAAATAAGCTCTGGGGCCAACGTCCTGACTTTC.

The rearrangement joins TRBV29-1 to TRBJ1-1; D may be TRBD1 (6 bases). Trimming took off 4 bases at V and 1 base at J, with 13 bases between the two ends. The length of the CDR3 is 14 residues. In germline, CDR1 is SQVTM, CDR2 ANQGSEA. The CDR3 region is CSVVGQGTNTEAFF. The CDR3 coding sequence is TGCAGCGTTGTGGGGCAGGGGACGAACACTGAAGCTTTCTTT.

CDR3 residues: CASSYLQASYGYTF. CDR3 coding DNA: TGTGCCAGCAGTTACCTCCAGGCTAGCTATGGCTACACCTTC. J is TRBJ1-2 and V is TRBV6-5; D not certain. This CDR3 has 14 residues. From germline, CDR1 is MNHEY and CDR2 SVGAGI. V lost 2 bases and J 4 bases, leaving 11 bases between the germline ends.

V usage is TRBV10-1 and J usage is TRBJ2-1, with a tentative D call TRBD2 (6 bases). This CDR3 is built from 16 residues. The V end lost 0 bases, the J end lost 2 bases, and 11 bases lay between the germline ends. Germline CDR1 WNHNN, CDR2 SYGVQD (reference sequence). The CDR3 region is CASSESGLGPYNEQFF. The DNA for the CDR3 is TGCGCCAGCAGTGAGTCGGGACTCGGGCCCTACAATGAGCAGTTCTTC.

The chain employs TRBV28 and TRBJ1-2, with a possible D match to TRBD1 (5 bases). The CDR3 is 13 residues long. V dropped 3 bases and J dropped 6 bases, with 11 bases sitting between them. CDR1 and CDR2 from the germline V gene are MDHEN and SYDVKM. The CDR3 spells CASSLQGSHGYTF. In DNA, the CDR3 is TGTGCCAGCAGTTTGCAGGGATCTCATGGCTACACCTTC.

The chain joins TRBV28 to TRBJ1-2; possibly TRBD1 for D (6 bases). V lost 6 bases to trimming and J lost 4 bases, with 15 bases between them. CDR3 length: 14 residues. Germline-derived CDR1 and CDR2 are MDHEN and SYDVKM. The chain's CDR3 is CASREGGDGYGYTF. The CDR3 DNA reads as TGTGCCAGCAGGGAGGGGGGGGACGGCTATGGCTACACCTTC.

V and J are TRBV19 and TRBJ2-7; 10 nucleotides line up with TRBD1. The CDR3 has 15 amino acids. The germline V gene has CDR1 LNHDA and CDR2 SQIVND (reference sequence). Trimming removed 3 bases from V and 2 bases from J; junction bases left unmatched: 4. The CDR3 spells CASSMVGQGTYEQYF. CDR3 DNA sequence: TGTGCCAGTAGTATGGTGGGACAGGGGACCTACGAGCAGTACTTC.

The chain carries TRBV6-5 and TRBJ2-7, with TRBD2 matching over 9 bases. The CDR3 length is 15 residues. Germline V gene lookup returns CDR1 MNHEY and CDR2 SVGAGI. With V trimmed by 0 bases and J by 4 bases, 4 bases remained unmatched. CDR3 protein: CASSYSRREGYEQYF. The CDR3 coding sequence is TGTGCCAGCAGTTACTCGAGGCGGGAGGGGTACGAGCAGTACTTC.

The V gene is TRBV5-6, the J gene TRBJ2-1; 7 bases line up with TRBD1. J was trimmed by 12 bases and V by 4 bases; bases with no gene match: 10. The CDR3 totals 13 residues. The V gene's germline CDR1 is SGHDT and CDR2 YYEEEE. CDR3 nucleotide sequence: TGTGCCAGCAGCGCGGACAGGCTCTTAAGGCAGTTCTTC. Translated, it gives CASSADRLLRQFF.

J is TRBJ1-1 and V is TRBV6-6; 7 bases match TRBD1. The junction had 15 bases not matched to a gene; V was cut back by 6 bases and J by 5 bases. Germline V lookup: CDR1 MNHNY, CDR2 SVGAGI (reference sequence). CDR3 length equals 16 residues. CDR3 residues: CASRPGGGGAGTEAFF. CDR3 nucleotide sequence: TGTGCCAGCAGGCCCGGGGGAGGGGGCGCGGGAACTGAAGCTTTCTTT.

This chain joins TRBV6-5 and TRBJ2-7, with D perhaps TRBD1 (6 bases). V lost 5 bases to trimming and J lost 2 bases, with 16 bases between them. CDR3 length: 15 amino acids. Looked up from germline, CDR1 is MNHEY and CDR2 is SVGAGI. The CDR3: CASSAGGMHAYEQYF. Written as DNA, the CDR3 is TGTGCCAGCAGTGCTGGGGGCATGCATGCCTACGAGCAGTACTTC.

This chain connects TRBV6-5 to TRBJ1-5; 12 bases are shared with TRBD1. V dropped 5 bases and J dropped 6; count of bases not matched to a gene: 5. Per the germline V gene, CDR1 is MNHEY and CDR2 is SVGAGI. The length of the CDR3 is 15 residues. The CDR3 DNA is TGTGCCAGCAGTACCGGGACAGGGGGCTCTCAGCCCCAGCATTTT. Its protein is CASSTGTGGSQPQHF.

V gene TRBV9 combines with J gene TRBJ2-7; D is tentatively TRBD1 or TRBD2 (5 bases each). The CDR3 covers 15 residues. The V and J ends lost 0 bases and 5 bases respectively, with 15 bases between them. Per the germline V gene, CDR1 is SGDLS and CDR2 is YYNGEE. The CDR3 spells CASSVETRGANEQYF. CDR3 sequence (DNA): TGTGCCAGCAGCGTAGAAACTAGGGGCGCGAACGAGCAGTACTTC.

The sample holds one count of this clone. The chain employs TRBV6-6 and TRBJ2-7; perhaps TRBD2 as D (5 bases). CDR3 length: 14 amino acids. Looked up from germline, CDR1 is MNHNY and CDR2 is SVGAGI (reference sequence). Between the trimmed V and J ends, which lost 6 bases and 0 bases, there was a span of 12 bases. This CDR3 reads CASRPRRTSYEQYF. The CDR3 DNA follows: TGTGCCAGCAGGCCGAGGAGGACCTCCTACGAGCAGTACTTC.

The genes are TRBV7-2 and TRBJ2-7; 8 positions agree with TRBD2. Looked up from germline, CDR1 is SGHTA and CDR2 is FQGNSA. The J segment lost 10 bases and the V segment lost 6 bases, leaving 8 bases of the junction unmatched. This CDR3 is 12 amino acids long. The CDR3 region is CASSSGTPEQYF. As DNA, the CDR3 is TGTGCCAGCAGTAGCGGGACACCGGAACAGTACTTC.

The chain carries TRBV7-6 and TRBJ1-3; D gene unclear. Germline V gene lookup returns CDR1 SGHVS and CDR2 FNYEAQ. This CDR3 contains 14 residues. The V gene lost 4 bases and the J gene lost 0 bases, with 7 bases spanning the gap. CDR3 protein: CASSSRRSGNTIYF. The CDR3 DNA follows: TGTGCCAGCAGCTCCAGGCGCTCTGGAAACACCATATATTTT.

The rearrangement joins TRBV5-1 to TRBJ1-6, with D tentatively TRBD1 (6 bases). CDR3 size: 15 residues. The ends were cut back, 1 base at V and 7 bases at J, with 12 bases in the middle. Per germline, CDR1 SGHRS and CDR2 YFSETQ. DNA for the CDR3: TGCGCCAGCAGCTTGAAGGGGGACTACAATTCACCCCTCCACTTT. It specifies CASSLKGDYNSPLHF.

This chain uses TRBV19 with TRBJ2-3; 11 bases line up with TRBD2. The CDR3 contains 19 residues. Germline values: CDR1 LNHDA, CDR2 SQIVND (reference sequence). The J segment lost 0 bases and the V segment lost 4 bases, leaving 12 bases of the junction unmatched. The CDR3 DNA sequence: TGTGCCAGTAGTACGCGTCGACTAGCGGGACCTACTAGCACAGATACGCAGTATTTT. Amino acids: CASSTRRLAGPTSTDTQYF. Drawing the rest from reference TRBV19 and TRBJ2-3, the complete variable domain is DGGITQSPKYLFRKEGQNVTLSCEQNLNHDAMYWYRQDPGQGLRLIYYSQIVNDFQKGDIAEGYSVSREKKESFPLTVTSAQKNPTAFYLCASSTRRLAGPTSTDTQYFGPGTRLTVL.

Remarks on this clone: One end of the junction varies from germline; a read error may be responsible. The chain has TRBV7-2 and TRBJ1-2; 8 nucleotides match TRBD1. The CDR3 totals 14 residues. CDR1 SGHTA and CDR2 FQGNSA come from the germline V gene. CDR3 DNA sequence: TGTGCCAGCAGCCCCCAGGGGGCGGGGAATGGCTACGCCTTC. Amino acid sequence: CASSPQGAGNGYAF.

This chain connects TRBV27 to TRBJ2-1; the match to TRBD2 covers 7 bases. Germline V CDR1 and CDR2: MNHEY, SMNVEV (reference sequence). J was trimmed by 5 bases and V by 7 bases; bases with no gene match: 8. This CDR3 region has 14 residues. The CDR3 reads CASTLGGYNNEQFF. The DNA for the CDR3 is TGTGCCAGCACCCTCGGGGGGTATAACAATGAGCAGTTCTTC.

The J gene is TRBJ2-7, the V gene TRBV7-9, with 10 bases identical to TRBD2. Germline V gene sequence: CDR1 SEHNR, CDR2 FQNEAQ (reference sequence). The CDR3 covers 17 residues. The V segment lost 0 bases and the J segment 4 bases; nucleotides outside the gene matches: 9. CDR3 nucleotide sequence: TGTGCCAGCAGCTTAGCGAGGCTAGCGGGAGTACGATACGAGCAGTACTTC. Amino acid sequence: CASSLARLAGVRYEQYF.